This T cell receptor beta chain was retrieved from a study of spatial heterogeneity in lung cancer. Overall study context: Detected sequences consistently included more beta-chain ones than alpha-chain ones. Findings of the study overall: More often at tumor resection than at routine follow-up, ubiquitous expanded tumor TCRs were detected in the blood.

Each CDR3 protein is one row after TCRdb ran MiXCR on the 5' RACE reads. The table has roughly 48,000 distinct CDR3 sequences, about 12% seen once. Turning to this clonotype: Its specificity is unknown.

Time point indicated: sample taken at primary tumor resection. Unsorted samples of tumor, nontumor lung or frozen PBMC had their whole RNA sequenced. The V gene's germline CDR1 is DFQATT and CDR2 SNEGSKA (reference sequence). The CDR3 has 15 amino acids. Trimming shortened V by 0 bases and J by 4 bases, and 16 bases separated the two germline ends. V is TRBV20-1 and J is TRBJ2-7; D is possibly TRBD2 (6 bases). This specimen consisted of PBMCs, obtained at surgery. The sequence derives from a female donor with early-stage non-small cell lung cancer. The CDR3 DNA is TGCAGTGCTAGAGATCCTAGCGAGCCAGGTTACGAGCAGTACTTC. Translation: CSARDPSEPGYEQYF.